This T cell receptor (beta chain) was captured in a study of cytomegalovirus exposure and HLA in healthy donors. Though nominally healthy at sampling, donors likely had unrecorded immune exposures. Germline CDR1 reads SGHNT; CDR2 reads YENEEA. The V and J ends lost 5 bases and 4 bases, in that order; junction bases with no gene match: 18. The CDR3 loop spans 19 amino acids. The PCR was carried out with 60 Vbeta primers and 13 Jbeta primers. Generated by immunoSEQ multiplex PCR, the TCRdb table keeps only in-frame clones and is missing some. The sample includes more than 130,000 clones, about four fifths of them seen just once.

The V and J genes are TRBV11-3 and TRBJ2-2; 8 bases map to TRBD1. The sequence derives from a man aged 25 to 40 in good health and CMV-seronegative. Specimen: PBMCs. The CDR3 spells CASSPGPDTGGWSTGELFF. The CDR3 DNA follows: TGTGCCAGCAGCCCAGGTCCTGATACAGGGGGATGGAGCACCGGGGAGCTGTTTTTT.